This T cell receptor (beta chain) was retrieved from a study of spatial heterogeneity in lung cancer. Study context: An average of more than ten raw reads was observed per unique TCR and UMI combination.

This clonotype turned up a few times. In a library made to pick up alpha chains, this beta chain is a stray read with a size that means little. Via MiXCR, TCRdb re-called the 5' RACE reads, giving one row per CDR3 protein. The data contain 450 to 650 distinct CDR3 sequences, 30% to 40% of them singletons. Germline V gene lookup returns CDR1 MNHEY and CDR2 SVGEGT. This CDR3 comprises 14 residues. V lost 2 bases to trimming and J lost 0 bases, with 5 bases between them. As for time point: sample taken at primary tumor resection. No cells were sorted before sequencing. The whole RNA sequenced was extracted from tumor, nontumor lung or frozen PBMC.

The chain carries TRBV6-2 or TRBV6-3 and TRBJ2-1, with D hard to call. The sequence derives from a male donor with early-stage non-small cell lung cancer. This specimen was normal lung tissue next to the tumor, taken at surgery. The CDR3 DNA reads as TGTGCCAGCAGTTACCCGAGCTCCTACAATGAGCAGTTCTTC. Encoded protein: CASSYPSSYNEQFF.